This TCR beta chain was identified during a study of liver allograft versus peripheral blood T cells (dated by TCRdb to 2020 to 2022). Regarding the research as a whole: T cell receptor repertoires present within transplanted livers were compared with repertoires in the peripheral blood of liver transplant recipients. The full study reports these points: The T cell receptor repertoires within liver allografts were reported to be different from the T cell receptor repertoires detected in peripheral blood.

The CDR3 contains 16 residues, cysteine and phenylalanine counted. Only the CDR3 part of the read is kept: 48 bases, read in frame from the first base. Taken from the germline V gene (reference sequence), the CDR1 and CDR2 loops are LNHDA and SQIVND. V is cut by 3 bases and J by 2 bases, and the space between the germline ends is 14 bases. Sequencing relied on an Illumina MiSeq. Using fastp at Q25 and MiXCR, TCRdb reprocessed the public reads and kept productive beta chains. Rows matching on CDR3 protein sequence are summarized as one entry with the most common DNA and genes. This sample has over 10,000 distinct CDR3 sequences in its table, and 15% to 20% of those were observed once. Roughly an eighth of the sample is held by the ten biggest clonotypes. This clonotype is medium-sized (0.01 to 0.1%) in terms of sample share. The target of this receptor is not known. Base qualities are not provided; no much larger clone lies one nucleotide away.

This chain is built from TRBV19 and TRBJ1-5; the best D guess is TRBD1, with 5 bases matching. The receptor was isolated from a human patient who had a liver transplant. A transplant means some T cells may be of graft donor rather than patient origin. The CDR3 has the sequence CASSMRDVMGNQPQHF. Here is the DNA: TGTGCCAGTAGTATGCGGGACGTAATGGGCAATCAGCCCCAGCATTTT.